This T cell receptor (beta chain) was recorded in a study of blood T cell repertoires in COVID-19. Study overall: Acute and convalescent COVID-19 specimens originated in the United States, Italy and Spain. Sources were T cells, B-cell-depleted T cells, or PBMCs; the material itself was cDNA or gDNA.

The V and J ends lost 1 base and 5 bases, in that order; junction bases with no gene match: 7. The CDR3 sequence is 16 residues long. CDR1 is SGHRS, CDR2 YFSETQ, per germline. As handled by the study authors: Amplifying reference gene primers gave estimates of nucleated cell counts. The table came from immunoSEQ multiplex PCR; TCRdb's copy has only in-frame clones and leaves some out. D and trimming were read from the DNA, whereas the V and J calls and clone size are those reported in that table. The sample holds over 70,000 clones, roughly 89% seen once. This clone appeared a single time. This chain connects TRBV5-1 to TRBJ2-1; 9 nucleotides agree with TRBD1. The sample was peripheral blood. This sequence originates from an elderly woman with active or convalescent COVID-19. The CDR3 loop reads CASSLRWTGANNEQFF. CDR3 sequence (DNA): TGCGCCAGCAGCTTGAGGTGGACAGGGGCTAACAATGAGCAGTTCTTC.